Reported below is one T cell receptor beta chain. Its antigen is as yet unknown. Germline loops: CDR1 SGHRS, CDR2 YFSETQ. The CDR3 has 17 residues. Trimming took 5 bases from V and 5 from J, leaving 22 bases between them. The method was immunoSEQ multiplex PCR; TCRdb's version includes in-frame clones alone and lacks a portion of them. The sample lists more than 95,000 clones, around 84% occurring once. This entry belongs to a study of T cell clones after liver transplantation. Sorting of unstimulated PBMCs yielded separate CD3+CD4+ and CD3+CD8+ fractions. Study-level points and caveats: The donor-reactive repertoire was only partly measurable in a couple of subjects, lacking donor cells. Graft donor-reactive T cells possibly entered the graft instead of undergoing deletion.

The sample consisted of CD4+ T cells from blood, taken around 44 months after liver transplant. The V gene is TRBV5-1, the J gene TRBJ1-4; D unresolved. The receptor's source is a human patient who received a liver transplant. Some T cells may be graft donor cells. The DNA of the CDR3 is TGCGCCAGCAGGAACCCCCTGGACGCAGCGGAAAATGAAAAACTGTTTTTT. This translates into CASRNPLDAAENEKLFF.